This T cell receptor (beta chain) was retrieved from a study of beta chain features in type 1 diabetes (dated by TCRdb to the late 2010s). General notes on the study: No differences in mean age, gender distribution, total cell number or subset yield were found between patients and healthy donors. A total of about 100,000,000 sorted cells were examined across all samples, and RNA yield correlated strongly with the number of cells per subset. Naive and central memory subsets were obtained from all 30 or so donors, but regulatory and stem cell-like memory subsets were isolated from only 8 patients and 8 healthy donors. In the study, recently diagnosed type 1 diabetes patients and matched healthy donors were compared on the TCRB repertoires of their sorted circulating CD4+ T cell subsets.

Overall study results and their limits: Shorter templates might have been favored by PCR, but patient and control samples were amplified and corrected together, so both groups would have been affected equally by any skew. Only small numbers of individuals were included in the HLA sub-analyses, which left unresolved whether HLA type had any influence on TCRB rearrangement. A moderate but significant shortening of TCRB CDR3 length was observed in type 1 diabetes patients in all four CD4+ subsets. Naive, central memory and regulatory TCRB repertoires appeared to be more alike among patients than among healthy donors. Because cDNA was sequenced instead of genomic DNA, activated cells with high expression could be over-represented, although the groups did not differ in activation or CD3 levels. Fewer insertions and more nucleotide deletions at VDJ recombination sites were observed in patients with type 1 diabetes, implying thymic rearrangement abnormalities.

Concerning this clone itself: It has no known antigen specificity. No clone much larger than this one lies a single base away; base qualities are absent.

The CDR3 spans 14 residues, from the cysteine through the phenylalanine. The sequence is cut down to CDR3 DNA, 42 bases in frame from base 1. Deletion took 4 bases off V and 2 bases off J, with a span of 11 bases between the germline ends. Based on the germline V gene, the CDR1 and CDR2 sequences are SGHDT and YYEEEE. Each donor gave one peripheral blood draw, averaging approximately 0.12 L, which was collected into heparinised tubes. Using a panel that included CD45RO, CCR7, CD25, CD127, CD95 and CD27, naive, central memory, regulatory and stem cell-like memory CD4+ T cells were sorted on a BD FACSAria II. Every sorted population had a purity above 98%. PBMCs were separated immediately by Lymphoprep density gradient centrifugation and were stained directly, without being cultured. Samples were stained and sorted in pairs, with one healthy donor and one patient per experiment, so that batch effects were minimized.

The entire isolated RNA was reverse transcribed using the High Capacity cDNA Reverse Transcription Kit, and thus expressed TCRB transcripts were sequenced. Deep immunoSEQ sequencing was performed on naive, central memory and regulatory T cell samples, with an average of around 3.5 million total reads per sample. Sorted cells were lysed in RLT buffer, and RNA was extracted using DNase-treated RNeasy Micro or Mini kits according to cell number. To prevent cross-contamination, every cell subset was processed on its own, while patient and healthy donor samples were processed together. TCRB sequences were amplified from cDNA with the immunoSEQ multiplex PCR, producing 87-bp fragments spanning the CDR3 region. Amplicons were sequenced on the Illumina HiSeq platform. In the source study's methods: PCR bias was computationally corrected using synthetic template baselines, reads within Hamming distance 2 were collapsed, and singletons that could not be merged were discarded. By aligning reads against IMGT, V, D and J genes, CDR3 length, and insertions or deletions at six rearrangement sites were assigned. Within each subset, clonotype counts were normalized to sorted cell number, and only after that were true diversity and Gini coefficients computed with the tcR R package. Repertoire sharing was quantified using the overlap coefficient calculated on TCRB nucleotide sequences. As a proxy for the pre-selection repertoire, out-of-frame TCRB sequences from naive cells were analyzed. TCRdb mirrors the immuneACCESS table, restricted to in-frame sequences. Some clones are absent from its copies; in checked studies, under half trace to an unresolved V gene, and the reason for the others is unknown. That table gives V, J and clone size, and the DNA gave D and trimming. The sample yields around 690,000 clones; approximately 13% were counted once. The ten top clones hold over 0.1% of the sample.

The sequence was collected from a man in his thirties or forties with type 1 diabetes. The sequenced sample consisted of naive CD4+ T cells from blood. Taken with the paper, the label for cell subset or site translates to: true naive CD4+ T cells. The rearranged segments are TRBV5-6 and TRBJ2-3, with no confidently assigned D gene. The nucleotide sequence is TGTGCCAGCAGCGCTCTGGTCAACACAGATACGCAGTATTTT. The resulting protein is CASSALVNTDTQYF.